This T cell receptor (beta chain) came from a study of OX40 agonist ivuxolimab in advanced cancers. This table comes from immunoSEQ multiplex PCR, and its TCRdb copy is limited to in-frame clones, with some not included. In the table there are fewer than 40,000 clones, approximately 89% of which are singletons. Trimming left V 3 bases short and J 0 bases short, with 9 bases between. Germline CDR1 and CDR2: KGHSH and LQKENI. This CDR3 contains 15 residues. With respect to this clone: Its antigen remains unknown.

Patients had blood sampled at baseline and again on cycle 4 day 1 and cycle 7 day 1. Notes on the study in general: In the 0.1 to 3.0 mg/kg range, CD4+ and CD8+ blood T cells had expanded clonally by week 6. Relative to CD4+, CD8+ T cells held more expanded clones on average. Partial responders receiving 0.1-3.0 mg/kg showed among the lowest clonal expansion.

V and J are TRBV18 and TRBJ1-3, with D unresolved. The clonotype comes from an adult with an advanced solid tumor such as melanoma, head and neck, liver or kidney cancer. The sequenced sample was CD4+ or CD8+ T cells sorted from blood, obtained in a trial of the OX40 agonist ivuxolimab. CDR3 residues: CASSPVESSGNTIYF. CDR3 coding DNA: TGTGCCAGCTCACCGGTCGAAAGCTCTGGAAACACCATATATTTT. The complete variable domain, with remaining parts taken from reference TRBV18 and TRBJ1-3, reads NAGVMQNPRHLVRRRGQEARLRCSPMKGHSHVYWYRQLPEEGLKFMVYLQKENIIDESGMPKERFSAEFPKEGPSILRIQQVVRGDSAAYFCASSPVESSGNTIYFGEGSWLTVV.